This TCR beta chain was identified in a study of cytomegalovirus exposure and HLA in healthy donors. About the research overall: Most genotyped donors, 65% to 90% of 398, had Caucasian-associated genetic ancestry.

The CDR3 sequence is 16 residues long. Trimming shortened V by 8 bases and J by 0 bases, and 16 bases separated the two germline ends. CDR1 and CDR2 from the germline V gene are SNHLY and FYNNEI. The PCR was carried out with 60 Vbeta primers and 13 Jbeta primers. Only in-frame clones appear in the TCRdb table, and some are missing; sequencing was by immunoSEQ multiplex PCR. The sample lists 120,000 or so clones, 80% seen once, with 8% to 9% in the top ten. General study points: Reported performance of the classifier showed diagnosis of cytomegalovirus status with high specificity and sensitivity. Indistinguishable V segments such as TRBV6-2 and TRBV6-3 were excluded. In a later analysis, V- and J-gene trimming of beta chains associated with a DCLRE1C missense variant, replicated independently.

Comments on this clone: What it binds is unknown.

The chain uses TRBV2 and TRBJ1-4, with D hard to call. Sequencing was done on a sample of PBMCs. The clonotype was recovered from a female donor in good health and CMV-seropositive. The chain's CDR3 is CASSAERSATNEKLFF. The CDR3 DNA follows: TGTGCCAGCTCTGCAGAGAGGTCAGCAACTAATGAAAAACTGTTTTTT.